A single T cell receptor (beta chain) is shown here with its context. This entry belongs to a study of T cell changes during pregnancy in multiple sclerosis. Some clones are missing from TCRdb's copy, which holds only in-frame ones; the method was immunoSEQ multiplex PCR. This table has over 45,000 clones, around 92% appearing once. V was clipped by 6 bases and J by 0 bases, with 9 bases between them. Per the germline V gene, CDR1 is SGHVS and CDR2 is FNYEAQ. The length of the CDR3 is 13 residues. This sequence originates from a female donor with multiple sclerosis, enrolled in a pregnancy study. This chain uses TRBV7-6 with TRBJ2-7, with D hard to call. The sample here was CD8+ T cells from peripheral blood mononuclear cells, taken after pregnancy. The CDR3 coding sequence is TGTGCCAGCAGACCCGTTAGCTCCTACGAGCAGTACTTC. Its translation is CASRPVSSYEQYF.